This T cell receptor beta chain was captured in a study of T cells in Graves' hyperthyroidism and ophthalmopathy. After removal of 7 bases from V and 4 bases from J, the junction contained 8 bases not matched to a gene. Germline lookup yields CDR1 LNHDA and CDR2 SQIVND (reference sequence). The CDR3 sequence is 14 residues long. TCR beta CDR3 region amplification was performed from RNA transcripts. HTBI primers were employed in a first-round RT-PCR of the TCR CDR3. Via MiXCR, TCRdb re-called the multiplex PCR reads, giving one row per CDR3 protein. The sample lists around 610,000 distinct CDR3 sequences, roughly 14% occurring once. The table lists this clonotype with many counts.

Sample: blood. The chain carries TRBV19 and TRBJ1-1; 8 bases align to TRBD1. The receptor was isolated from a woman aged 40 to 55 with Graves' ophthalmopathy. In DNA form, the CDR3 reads TGTGCCAGTATAGGACAGGGTTTTCGCACTGAAGCTTTCTTT. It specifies CASIGQGFRTEAFF.